The source of this TCR beta chain is a study of blood T cell repertoires in COVID-19 (dated by TCRdb to the early 2020s). Some background on the complete study: The collaborator samples originated in the United States, Italy and Spain and spanned the acute and convalescent phases of COVID-19. The prospective study material was composed of cDNA or gDNA derived from T cells, B-cell-depleted T cells, or PBMCs. Samples came from the ongoing ImmuneRACE study (first 160 participants) plus 1,254 subjects from 6 global collaborators. The dataset comprised deeply sampled blood TCRbeta repertoires from subjects exposed to, actively infected with, or recovered from COVID-19. Sample metadata almost always included a de-identified subject ID, COVID-19 status, age in years and sex. A freely available public database, intended as a resource for researchers studying the immune response to SARS-CoV-2, is where the repertoires were released. Where available, HLA class I and class II types were obtained from metadata supplied by the sample provider rather than from assay-based typing.

Overall study outcomes, separate from this receptor: The amount of clinical and demographic metadata varied by source and participant and was provided uncurated.

Details on this clone: The antigen this receptor binds is unknown. Base qualities are not at hand, and no much larger clone is one base apart.

TCRbeta CDR3 regions were amplified from genomic DNA by means of the immunoSEQ Assay, a bias-controlled multiplex PCR. Per the authors' processing: The number of nucleated cells in each sample was estimated from the amplification of reference gene primers within the assay. Sequence reads were collapsed and filtered to measure the absolute abundance of every unique TCRbeta CDR3 rearrangement. For each sample, productive Simpson clonality was calculated by taking the square root of Simpson's diversity index across productive rearrangements. The clones in this table, taken by TCRdb from immuneACCESS, are in-frame only. Not every clone is retained; where verified, under half of the shortfall comes from an unresolved V gene, and the cause of the rest is unknown. V and J calls and clone size are given by that table; D and trimming were obtained from the DNA. The sample yields hundreds of thousands of clones; nearly 90% were counted once. Approximately 12% of the sample goes to the ten largest clones.

Samples from volunteer blood donors who had recovered from COVID-19 were contributed by a second Seattle source. Each collaborating institution followed its own protocols to collect whole blood in K2EDTA tubes. Collaborator samples were shipped for TCRbeta analysis as frozen whole blood, isolated PBMCs, or DNA extracted from either sample type. The V end loses 1 base and the J end loses 6 bases, and a stretch of 6 bases separates them. The CDR3 starts with the cysteine, ends with the phenylalanine, and has 12 residues. Only the CDR3 region is kept as DNA, spanning 36 bases read in frame from base 1.

The sequenced material came from peripheral blood. The receptor was derived from a woman between 18 and 29 years old who had recovered from COVID-19. This chain joins TRBV12-3 or TRBV12-4 to TRBJ1-1; the D gene lacks a confident call. The DNA sequence is as follows: TGTGCCAGCAGTTTAGGTCTCCCTGAAGCTTTCTTT. Its protein is CASSLGLPEAFF.